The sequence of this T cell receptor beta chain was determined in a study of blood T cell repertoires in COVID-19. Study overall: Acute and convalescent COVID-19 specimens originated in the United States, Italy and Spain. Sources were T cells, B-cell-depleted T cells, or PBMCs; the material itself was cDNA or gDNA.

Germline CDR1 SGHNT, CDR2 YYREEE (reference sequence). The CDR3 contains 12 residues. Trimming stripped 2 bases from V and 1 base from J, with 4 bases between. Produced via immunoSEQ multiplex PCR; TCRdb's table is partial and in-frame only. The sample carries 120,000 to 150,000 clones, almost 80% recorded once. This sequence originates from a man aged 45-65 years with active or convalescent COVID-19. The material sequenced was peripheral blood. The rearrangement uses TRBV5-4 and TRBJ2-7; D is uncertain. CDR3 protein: CASSFNSYEQYF. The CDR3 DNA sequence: TGTGCCAGCAGCTTTAATTCCTACGAGCAGTACTTC. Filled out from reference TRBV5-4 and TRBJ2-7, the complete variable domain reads ETGVTQSPTHLIKTRGQQVTLRCSSQSGHNTVSWYQQALGQGPQFIFQYYREEENGRGNFPPRFSGLQFPNYSSELNVNALELDDSALYLCASSFNSYEQYFGPGTRLTVT.